This T cell receptor beta chain is from a study of blood T cell repertoires in COVID-19. About the research overall: Collection of acute and convalescent COVID-19 samples took place in the United States, Italy and Spain. Sources were T cells, B-cell-depleted T cells, or PBMCs; the material itself was cDNA or gDNA.

Authors' methods: Estimates of nucleated cell counts were drawn from the amplification of reference gene primers. Produced via immunoSEQ multiplex PCR; TCRdb's table is partial and in-frame only. That table furnishes V, J and clone size, whereas the DNA furnished D and trimming. The sample lists roughly 380,000 clones; 81% were seen once. The ends were cut back, 6 bases at V and 1 base at J, with 16 bases in the middle. CDR3 size: 15 residues. Germline CDR1 and CDR2: MNHEY and SVGAGI. This sequence originates from a human donor with acute or convalescent COVID-19. The donor label of this sample is uncertain. The sequenced material came from peripheral blood. This chain connects TRBV6-5 to TRBJ2-7; D might be TRBD1 (5 bases). The CDR3 loop is CASSPDRSPSYEQYF. The DNA of the CDR3 is TGTGCCAGCAGCCCAGACAGAAGTCCATCCTACGAGCAGTACTTC.